Presented here are 14 T cell receptor beta chains from one specimen sequenced in a study of blood T cells in healthy people across ages. Alongside a J-beta primer mix, a sample-barcoded 5' primer served in a second PCR lasting roughly 7 to 11 cycles. TCRdb ran MiXCR on the 5' RACE reads and lists one entry per CDR3 protein. Among some 1.8 million distinct CDR3 sequences listed, around 40% were seen once. Sequenced: blood. Source of these receptors: a human donor in good health.

This chain joins TRBV28 and TRBJ2-5; 12 bases are a match to TRBD2. The trim removed 3 bases at V and 3 bases at J, leaving 8 bases unmatched. This CDR3 comprises 17 residues. CDR1 and CDR2 (germline): MDHEN, SYDVKM. CDR3 region: CASSFPSSGGAKETQYF. Here the CDR3 DNA reads TGTGCCAGCAGTTTCCCCTCTAGCGGGGGGGCAAAAGAGACCCAGTACTTC.

The gene calls are TRBV14 and TRBJ1-2, with TRBD1 matching over 7 bases. The germline CDR1 and CDR2 sequences are SGHDN and FVKESK. The CDR3 is made up of 14 amino acids. Losses at the gene ends were 10 bases for V and 7 bases for J; bases not matched to a gene: 15. The CDR3 DNA reads as TGTGCCACTCGACAGGGTTTATTTCTAGGTGGCTACACCTTC. Translation gives CATRQGLFLGGYTF.

The chain recombines TRBV5-6 with TRBJ1-2; D is perhaps TRBD1 (6 bases). Trimming pared 5 bases from V and 10 bases from J, leaving 24 bases between. The germline gives CDR1 SGHDT, CDR2 YYEEEE. This CDR3 region has 15 residues. The CDR3 protein is CASSPLQGGGLSYTF. CDR3 coding DNA: TGTGCCAGCAGTCCTTTACAGGGAGGAGGGCTATCCTACACCTTC.

This clonotype was observed once. This sequence joins TRBV4-1 and TRBJ2-5; 7 bases match TRBD1. The V and J ends lost 0 bases and 5 bases, in that order; junction bases with no gene match: 3. Germline CDR1 is MGHRA and CDR2 is YSYEKL. This CDR3 comprises 14 residues. The CDR3 DNA follows: TGCGCCAGCAGCCAAGATCAGGGGGAGGAGACCCAGTACTTC. As protein: CASSQDQGEETQYF.

The rearrangement links TRBV7-2 to TRBJ1-2, with 7 nucleotides matching TRBD1. CDR1 is SGHTA and CDR2 is FQGNSA in the germline V gene. V shed 1 base, J shed 2 bases, and the junction held 7 bases outside the gene matches. The CDR3 runs to 16 residues. This CDR3 is CASSLDSAGGNYGYTF. Here the CDR3 DNA reads TGTGCCAGCAGCTTAGATTCGGCAGGGGGGAACTATGGCTACACCTTC. Full variable domain (missing parts from reference TRBV7-2 and TRBJ1-2): GAGVSQSPSNKVTEKGKDVELRCDPISGHTALYWYRQSLGQGLEFLIYFQGNSAPDKSGLPSDRFSAERTGGSVSTLTIQRTQQEDSAVYLCASSLDSAGGNYGYTFGSGTRLTVV.

This clonotype was picked up a small number of times. The chain uses TRBV7-2 and TRBJ2-1; 11 nucleotides agree with TRBD1. The CDR3 sequence is 17 residues long. V shed 5 bases and J 10 bases; nucleotides not matched to a gene: 16. Germline lookup yields CDR1 SGHTA and CDR2 FQGNSA. The CDR3 protein is CASSPQPGQGVRTEQFF. In nucleotides, the CDR3 is TGTGCCAGCAGCCCGCAACCGGGACAGGGGGTCCGTACAGAGCAGTTCTTC.

The table lists this clonotype with a few counts. The rearrangement links TRBV5-1 to TRBJ1-1; D is uncertain. CDR1 SGHRS and CDR2 YFSETQ come from the germline V gene. The CDR3 is 15 residues long. V lost 1 base and J lost 0, with 10 bases in between. The CDR3: CASSLFGSMNTEAFF. Written as DNA, the CDR3 is TGCGCCAGCAGCTTGTTCGGTTCGATGAACACTGAAGCTTTCTTT.

This chain joins TRBV20-1 and TRBJ2-1; the D gene is possibly TRBD2 (5 bases). Trimming cost V 6 bases and J 7 bases, with 19 bases left between them. The CDR3 extends over 14 amino acids. The germline V gene encodes CDR1 DFQATT and CDR2 SNEGSKA (reference sequence). The CDR3 region has the DNA TGCAGTGCAAAGAATCTAGCCTTCCGGAATGAGCAGTTCTTC. This encodes CSAKNLAFRNEQFF.

This chain joins TRBV20-1 and TRBJ1-2; maybe TRBD1 (5 bases). V was shortened by 0 bases and J by 1 base, with 12 bases between the two germline ends. CDR3 length equals 15 residues. The germline gives CDR1 DFQATT, CDR2 SNEGSKA (reference sequence). Here the CDR3 reads CSARDSGEGNYGYTF. The CDR3 coding sequence is TGCAGTGCTAGAGATTCGGGGGAGGGTAACTATGGCTACACCTTC.

This clonotype occurred once. One end of the junction does not line up with germline, which may come from a read error. This rearrangement joins TRBV12-3 or TRBV12-4 to TRBJ2-3; D may correspond to TRBD1 or TRBD2 (5 bases each). The CDR3 has 13 amino acids. The chain's CDR3 is CTSNTQGADTQYF. The CDR3 coding sequence is TGTACCAGCAATACTCAGGGAGCGGATACGCAGTATTTT.

The V gene is TRBV6-5, the J gene TRBJ1-1, with D uncertain. This CDR3 has 18 residues. Germline V gene lookup returns CDR1 MNHEY and CDR2 SVGAGI. Trimming took off 0 bases at V and 1 base at J, with 18 bases between the two ends. CDR3 nucleotides: TGTGCCAGCAGTTACTCGAATTTATGGGCCCCAAGGAACACTGAAGCTTTCTTT. Protein product: CASSYSNLWAPRNTEAFF.

This chain links TRBV4-2 with TRBJ1-1, with TRBD1 as a possible D gene (5 bases). The CDR3 is 14 amino acids. CDR1 LGHNA and CDR2 YNFKEQ come from the germline V gene. Trimming removed 0 bases at V and 7 bases at J, with 12 bases between. CDR3 sequence: CASSQDRGRVEAFF. The CDR3, as DNA: TGTGCCAGCAGCCAAGATCGGGGCAGGGTTGAAGCTTTCTTT.

The chain uses TRBV10-3 and TRBJ1-1; D perhaps matches TRBD1 (5 bases). The CDR3 extends over 11 amino acids. Looked up from germline, CDR1 is ENHRY and CDR2 is SYGVKD. V dropped 5 bases and J dropped 8 bases, with 9 bases sitting between them. CDR3 residues: CAISNTGEAFF. CDR3 DNA: TGTGCCATCAGTAATACAGGAGAAGCTTTCTTT.

The genes are TRBV4-2 and TRBJ1-3; D gene uncertain. CDR3 length: 16 amino acids. Germline V gene data show CDR1 as LGHNA and CDR2 as YNFKEQ. Trimming took 0 bases from V and 1 from J, leaving 10 bases between them. The CDR3 DNA sequence: TGTGCCAGCAGCCAAGATCTACTGAGGTCTGGAAACACCATATATTTT. Protein product: CASSQDLLRSGNTIYF.